The T cell receptor (beta chain) described here comes from a study of regulatory T cells in long-lasting Graves disease. About the study: A definition of persistent Graves' disease required over 5 years of antithyroid drugs plus positive TSH receptor antibodies. Notes on the study in general: TCR diversity was lower in persistent Graves' patients than in newly diagnosed ones. Between persistent patients, a few thousand public clonotypes were shared, exceeding the 950 to 1,000 shared between new patients.

The CDR3 has 14 residues. Per germline, CDR1 GTSNPN and CDR2 SVGIG (reference sequence). Trimming shortened V by 2 bases and J by 5 bases, and 12 bases separated the two germline ends. HTBI primers from iRepertoire and Arm-PCR of CDR3 regions yielded the TCR beta libraries. MiXCR, applied by TCRdb to the multiplex PCR reads, yields one record per CDR3 protein. This sample yields about 310,000 distinct CDR3 sequences, of which around a fifth are seen a single time; roughly three fifths belongs to the top ten. A note on this clonotype: As yet, its antigen is unknown.

Time point: persistent/refractory GD, antithyroid drugs over 5 years with positive TRAb. RNA from PBMCs was the source of the TCR library. It was an endocrinology department in Xi'an, China, that provided the patients. This sequence joins TRBV30 and TRBJ2-2; D is uncertain. This TCR came from a female donor with Graves disease. Sequenced material: peripheral blood mononuclear cells (PBMCs), taken when the disease was refractory, from a patient treated with antithyroid drugs. DNA for the CDR3: TGTGCCTGGAGTCCGGGTTCCGGTACCGGGGAGCTGTTTTTT. Its translation is CAWSPGSGTGELFF.